This T cell receptor (beta chain) is drawn from a study of CD8 T cells in Susac syndrome. CDR3 length: 16 amino acids. Trimming left V 1 base short and J 4 bases short, with 14 bases between. Germline assignment: CDR1 MGHRA and CDR2 YSYEKL. Reverse transcription of about 0.45 to 1 ug RNA was performed with random hexamers. It was immunoSEQ multiplex PCR that amplified TCR beta CDR3 across 54 Vbeta and 13 Jbeta. TCRdb ran MiXCR on the immunoSEQ multiplex PCR reads and lists one entry per CDR3 protein. This table holds approximately 120,000 distinct CDR3 sequences, around 90% found once. TCR beta sequencing covered blood CD8+ and CD4+ T cells. The multiple sclerosis controls consisted of treatment-naive patients with relapsing-remitting disease, either stable or active. While CD8+ and CD4+ T cells were isolated negatively, TEMRA cells were enriched by FACS.

Sequenced material: CD8+ T cells from PBMCs. The V gene is TRBV4-1, the J gene TRBJ2-1; D gene ambiguous. The sequence derives from a human donor with multiple sclerosis. The CDR3 nucleotides read TGCGCCAGCAGCCAAGGTTCCCCAGTGGGGTACAATGAGCAGTTCTTC. Protein: CASSQGSPVGYNEQFF.